What follows are 14 T cell receptor beta chains derived from one specimen sequenced in a study of human CD8 memory T cell subsets. TPEX cells were exhausted-like CCR7+ PD-1+ TIGIT+ early memory CD8+ T cells. It was UMI-labeled 5' RACE by which the TCR beta libraries were made. Using the 5' RACE reads, TCRdb records one entry per CDR3 protein without DNA. The sample holds almost 7,500 distinct CDR3 sequences. The source material was CD8+ T cells from PBMCs. The receptors here all came from a human donor in good health.

The V gene is TRBV9, the J gene TRBJ2-5; TCRdb names TRBD2, which stays unverified in the absence of DNA. CDR1 and CDR2 (germline): SGDLS, YYNGEE. There are 15 residues in the CDR3. This chain's CDR3 is CASSTSGGAAETQYF.

The chain has TRBV7-9 and TRBJ2-3. Germline V lookup: CDR1 SEHNR, CDR2 FQNEAQ (reference sequence). There are 15 residues in the CDR3. The CDR3 sequence is CASSLSGSGTDTQYF.

The gene calls are TRBV5-1 and TRBJ2-7; as DNA is missing, the TRBD1 call by TCRdb cannot be tested. Germline CDR1 reads SGHRS; CDR2 reads YFSETQ. The CDR3 loop spans 14 amino acids. CDR3 region: CASSIRQNYYEQYF.

The CDR3 protein is CSATGGYNEQFF. The chain uses TRBV20-1 and TRBJ2-1. CDR3 length equals 12 residues. Germline CDR1 is DFQATT and CDR2 is SNEGSKA (reference sequence).

This clonotype is identified as medium-sized from frequency. The V call is TRBV20-1, the J call TRBJ1-1; TCRdb outputs TRBD1, but without DNA this stays unchecked. The CDR3 spans 14 residues. The germline V gene encodes CDR1 DFQATT and CDR2 SNEGSKA (reference sequence). The CDR3 sequence: CSAIGDREHTEAFF.

This clonotype registers medium-sized by frequency. The V gene is TRBV27, the J gene TRBJ2-1; TCRdb proposes TRBD1, but this gene call is untestable without DNA. Germline assignment: CDR1 MNHEY and CDR2 SMNVEV (reference sequence). This CDR3 has 15 residues. The CDR3 spells CASSLSSRGGSEQFF.

Here the CDR3 reads CATSRAAGFYEQYF. V gene TRBV15 combines with J gene TRBJ2-7. The CDR3 loop spans 14 amino acids. The germline gives CDR1 LNHNV, CDR2 YYDKDF (reference sequence).

This chain links TRBV7-9 with TRBJ1-4; the TRBD1 assignment by TCRdb is unverifiable without DNA. Per the germline V gene, CDR1 is SEHNR and CDR2 is FQNEAQ (reference sequence). CDR3 length: 19 residues. The chain's CDR3 is CASSGPGTGHKIYREKLFF.

The chain couples TRBV7-2 to TRBJ2-3; as DNA is missing, the TRBD2 call by TCRdb cannot be tested. The CDR3 has 18 residues. Germline CDR1 and CDR2: SGHTA and FQGNSA. The CDR3 sequence is CASSLIAGDRYSTDTQYF.

This rearrangement joins TRBV3-1 to TRBJ2-3; no DNA is available, so the TRBD2 call from TCRdb remains unchecked. CDR1 and CDR2 (germline): LGHDT, YNNKEL (reference sequence). The CDR3 extends over 16 amino acids. The CDR3 loop is CASSQDGLGITDTQYF.

The chain recombines TRBV19 with TRBJ2-5. Germline assignment: CDR1 LNHDA and CDR2 SQIVND (reference sequence). The CDR3 consists of 13 residues. The CDR3 loop is CASSRTTQETQYF.

The rearrangement joins TRBV10-1 to TRBJ1-5. There are 18 residues in the CDR3. CDR1 and CDR2 from the germline V gene are WNHNN and SYGVQD (reference sequence). The CDR3: CASSEMANGWLSNQPQHF.

The chain has TRBV5-1 and TRBJ2-7; no DNA is available, so the TRBD2 call from TCRdb remains unchecked. CDR3 length: 14 residues. CDR1 and CDR2 (germline): SGHRS, YFSETQ. The CDR3 sequence: CASSLGGETYEQYF.

This chain joins TRBV7-9 and TRBJ2-7; TCRdb names TRBD1, which stays unverified in the absence of DNA. Germline assignment: CDR1 SEHNR and CDR2 FQNEAQ (reference sequence). CDR3 size: 14 residues. The CDR3 protein is CASSLVGATYEQYF.